The T cell receptor beta chain described here comes from a study of shared clonotypes between healthy human individuals. CDR1 and CDR2 (germline): SNHLY, FYNNEI. This CDR3 comprises 17 residues. After removal of 5 bases from V and 0 bases from J, the junction contained 12 bases not matched to a gene. Sequenced by immunoSEQ multiplex PCR; TCRdb stores in-frame clones only, minus some. This table has some 1.1 million clones, around three quarters appearing once. The receptor's source is a man between 18 and 29 years old in good health. Some clones in this sample may be carry-over from other donors' samples. Sequencing was done on a sample of memory CD4+ T cells from PBMCs. Described subset: CD45RA-negative fraction. The gene calls are TRBV2 and TRBJ2-7; 8 bases map to TRBD1. As DNA, the CDR3 is TGTGCCAGCAGTACACCTCGACAGGGGTGGAGCTCCTACGAGCAGTACTTC. This sequence encodes CASSTPRQGWSSYEQYF.